This entry lists 10 T cell receptor beta chains sequenced from one sample in a study of T cells in Graves' hyperthyroidism and ophthalmopathy. Amplified regions were TCR beta CDR3 sequences from RNA transcripts. The primer set for the first-round RT-PCR of the TCR CDR3 was HTBI. One entry per CDR3 protein, called by TCRdb with MiXCR from the multiplex PCR reads. The data show around 250,000 distinct CDR3 sequences, about a sixth seen once. Material: blood. These receptors all stem from a woman aged 18-30 years with Graves' ophthalmopathy.

The rearrangement uses TRBV20-1 and TRBJ2-5, with 15 bases fitting TRBD2. Losses at the gene ends were 2 bases for V and 2 bases for J; bases not matched to a gene: 18. Germline CDR1 reads DFQATT; CDR2 reads SNEGSKA (reference sequence). The CDR3 has 21 residues. CDR3 amino acids: CSARSPQVLGLAGGLQETQYF. The CDR3 DNA reads as TGCAGTGCTAGATCCCCTCAAGTCTTGGGACTAGCGGGGGGTTTACAAGAGACCCAGTACTTC.

In this sample, this clonotype turned up many times. The CDR3 protein is CASSLGPGGTYEQYF. The CDR3 DNA reads TGTGCCAGCAGCTTAGGCCCAGGGGGCACCTACGAGCAGTACTTC. This chain uses TRBV13 with TRBJ2-7; 8 bases are shared with TRBD1. The germline V gene has CDR1 PRHDT and CDR2 FYEKMQ (reference sequence). The CDR3 contains 15 residues. Trimming cost V 0 bases and J 2 bases; bases outside gene matches: 3.

This clonotype was seen more than once but under ten times. This may stem from a read error, because a much larger clone lies one nucleotide away. This rearrangement joins TRBV20-1 to TRBJ2-1; the D is unclear. Looked up from germline, CDR1 is DFQATT and CDR2 is SNEGSKA (reference sequence). The V end was cut by 2 bases, the J end by 10 bases, with 21 bases between. This CDR3 has 15 residues. The CDR3 loop is CSARLRNRRLGEQFF. The CDR3 nucleotides are TGCAGTGCTAGACTTAGGAACAGAAGGCTCGGCGAGCAGTTCTTC.

Concerning this clonotype itself: This may come from a read error, since a much larger clone is one base off. The chain joins TRBV5-1 to TRBJ1-2; possibly TRBD1 for D (5 bases). V was shortened by 4 bases and J by 6 bases, with 22 bases between the two germline ends. The V gene's germline CDR1 is SGHRS and CDR2 YFSETQ. The CDR3 sequence is 16 residues long. The CDR3: CASSPIQGRGIDGYTF. The CDR3 bases are TGCGCCAGCAGCCCGATCCAGGGACGGGGAATAGATGGCTACACCTTC.

This clonotype was seen at least ten times. The chain uses TRBV6-1 and TRBJ2-3; 14 bases agree with TRBD2. Trimming removed 6 bases from V and 4 bases from J; junction bases left unmatched: 6. Per germline, CDR1 MNHNS and CDR2 SASEGT. This CDR3 has 16 amino acids. In nucleotides, the CDR3 is TGTGCCAGCAGGCCCCGACTAGCGGGAGGGCCAGATACGCAGTATTTT. This encodes CASRPRLAGGPDTQYF.

This clonotype was detected many times. V usage is TRBV7-9 and J usage is TRBJ2-2; 9 bases line up with TRBD1. The CDR3 is 15 amino acids. V was clipped by 2 bases and J by 5 bases; unmatched bases: 3. The germline CDR1 and CDR2 sequences are SEHNR and FQNEAQ (reference sequence). For the CDR3, the DNA is TGTGCCAGCAGCTTAACAGGGGGCATTACCGGGGAGCTGTTTTTT. This sequence encodes CASSLTGGITGELFF.

Many counts were recorded for this clonotype. This chain connects TRBV28 to TRBJ2-3; D remains ambiguous. Germline CDR1 is MDHEN and CDR2 is SYDVKM. This CDR3 is built from 17 residues. Trimming cost V 6 bases and J 2 bases, with 21 bases left between them. CDR3: CASSPTPSVYVTDTQYF. The CDR3 DNA reads TGTGCCAGCAGCCCGACCCCCAGCGTCTATGTCACAGATACGCAGTATTTT.

As to this clonotype: This may come from a read error, since a much larger clone is one base off. The chain uses TRBV29-1 and TRBJ2-3; D not certain. Trimming took 3 bases from V and 4 from J, leaving 14 bases between them. CDR3 length: 14 residues. Germline-derived CDR1 and CDR2 are SQVTM and ANQGSEA. The CDR3 protein is CSVDTDTEADTQYF. Here the CDR3 DNA reads TGCAGCGTTGATACCGATACCGAGGCAGATACGCAGTATTTT.

This clonotype was counted many times. The rearrangement uses TRBV30 and TRBJ2-5; D is undetermined. Trimming cost V 2 bases and J 4 bases, with 11 bases left between them. The CDR3 spans 13 residues. Germline CDR1 is GTSNPN and CDR2 is SVGIG (reference sequence). The CDR3 loop reads CAWSMGWGETQYF. CDR3 DNA: TGTGCCTGGAGTATGGGGTGGGGAGAGACCCAGTACTTC.

This clonotype occurred many times. The rearrangement links TRBV28 to TRBJ2-1; tentative D call: TRBD1 (5 bases). V lost 6 bases, J lost 5 bases, and 23 bases lay in between. Germline V CDR1 and CDR2: MDHEN, SYDVKM. The CDR3 runs to 17 residues. The CDR3 nucleotides read TGTGCCAGCAGGATCGTCACAAGGGGCTACGCACACAATGAGCAGTTCTTC. This encodes CASRIVTRGYAHNEQFF.